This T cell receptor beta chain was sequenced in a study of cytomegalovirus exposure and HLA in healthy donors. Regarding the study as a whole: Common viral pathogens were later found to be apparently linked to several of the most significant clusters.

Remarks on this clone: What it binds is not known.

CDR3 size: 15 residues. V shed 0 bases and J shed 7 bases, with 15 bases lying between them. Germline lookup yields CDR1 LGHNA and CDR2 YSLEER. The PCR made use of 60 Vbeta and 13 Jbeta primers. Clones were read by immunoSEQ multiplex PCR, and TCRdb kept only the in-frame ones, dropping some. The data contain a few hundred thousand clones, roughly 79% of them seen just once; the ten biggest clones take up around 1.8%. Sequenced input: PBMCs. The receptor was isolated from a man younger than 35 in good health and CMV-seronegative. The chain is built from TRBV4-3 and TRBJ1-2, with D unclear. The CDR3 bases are TGCGCCAGCAGCCAAGATATGAGGGCGGCAGTTGGCTACACCTTC. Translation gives CASSQDMRAAVGYTF.